The 13 T cell receptor beta chains presented below share a single source sample, sequenced in a study of blood T cell repertoires in COVID-19. The repertoire was sequenced with immunoSEQ multiplex PCR; TCRdb's copy has only in-frame clones and lacks some. Of approximately 250,000 clones in the sample, approximately 90% are singletons; the top ten hold about 3.5%. The sequenced sample consisted of peripheral blood. These TCRs come from a man aged 18 to 30 with active or convalescent COVID-19.

This chain joins TRBV29-1 and TRBJ1-4; D call uncertain. Germline CDR1 SQVTM, CDR2 ANQGSEA. Trimming took off 8 bases at V and 5 bases at J, with 9 bases between the two ends. The CDR3 runs 11 residues. The CDR3 region has the DNA TGCAGCTACAGTGGCAATGAAAAACTGTTTTTT. Amino acids: CSYSGNEKLFF.

The V gene is TRBV29-1, the J gene TRBJ2-1, with 11 bases matching TRBD2. V trimming: 1 base; J trimming: 6 bases; junction bases outside the gene matches: 8. Germline CDR1 is SQVTM and CDR2 is ANQGSEA. The CDR3 is 16 amino acids. The CDR3 DNA reads as TGCAGCGTTGAAGGTACTCTAGCGGGAGGCTTCAATGAGCAGTTCTTC. Encoded protein: CSVEGTLAGGFNEQFF.

V usage is TRBV9 and J usage is TRBJ2-3; a possible D gene is TRBD1 (5 bases). CDR1 and CDR2 (germline): SGDLS, YYNGEE. V shed 1 base and J shed 4 bases, with 10 bases lying between them. The CDR3 runs 14 residues. CDR3 in amino acids: CASSVRLGADTQYF. CDR3 coding DNA: TGTGCCAGCAGCGTAAGGCTAGGGGCAGATACGCAGTATTTT.

The chain's CDR3 is CASSQASGSTDTQYF. CDR3 nucleotides: TGCGCCAGCAGCCAGGCTAGCGGTAGCACAGATACGCAGTATTTT. The chain is built from TRBV4-1 and TRBJ2-3; 7 bases are shared with TRBD2. The CDR3 consists of 15 residues. The germline gives CDR1 MGHRA, CDR2 YSYEKL. J lost 0 bases, V lost 3 bases, and 3 bases had no gene match.

On this clone itself: Different DNA sequences within this sample yield the same CDR3. This chain joins TRBV5-4 and TRBJ2-5, with D possibly matching TRBD2 (7 bases). V was clipped by 0 bases and J by 5 bases, with 14 bases between them. This CDR3 is built from 15 residues. Germline V gene sequence: CDR1 SGHNT, CDR2 YYREEE (reference sequence). CDR3 sequence: CASSLEGGPGETQYF. The CDR3 DNA follows: TGTGCCAGCAGCTTGGAGGGGGGGCCTGGGGAGACCCAGTACTTC.

The V and J genes are TRBV28 and TRBJ1-5; D gene ambiguous. V was clipped by 1 base and J by 7 bases, with 17 bases between them. The germline V gene has CDR1 MDHEN and CDR2 SYDVKM. The CDR3 is 16 amino acids. Written as DNA, the CDR3 is TGTGCCAGCAGTTTATCGGGAGGTCCAAATAGGCAGCCCCAGCATTTT. This encodes CASSLSGGPNRQPQHF.

The CDR3 here is CSASQGANTGELFF. The CDR3 nucleotides read TGCAGTGCTAGTCAGGGGGCTAACACCGGGGAGCTGTTTTTT. This rearrangement joins TRBV20-1 to TRBJ2-2; TRBD1 matches at 8 bases. CDR3 length: 14 amino acids. J was trimmed by 2 bases and V by 3 bases; bases with no gene match: 2. The germline V gene encodes CDR1 DFQATT and CDR2 SNEGSKA (reference sequence).

The CDR3 nucleotides are TGTGCCAGCAGCTCAAGCAGGGTCGGAGAAAAACTGTTTTTT. Protein product: CASSSSRVGEKLFF. The V call is TRBV7-2, the J call TRBJ1-4; possible D gene TRBD1, 5 bases. Trimming left V 4 bases short and J 8 bases short, with 14 bases between. This CDR3 is built from 14 residues. In germline, CDR1 is SGHTA, CDR2 FQGNSA.

The DNA for the CDR3 is TGTGCCAGCAGCCCGGGACTATTGACCGGGGAGCTGTTTTTT. Encoded protein: CASSPGLLTGELFF. The rearrangement links TRBV9 to TRBJ2-2; 7 bases map to TRBD2. The CDR3 sequence is 14 residues long. J gave up 5 bases and V 4 bases, and 5 bases lay outside the gene matches. Germline values: CDR1 SGDLS, CDR2 YYNGEE.

V usage is TRBV5-1 and J usage is TRBJ1-2; maybe TRBD1 (6 bases). The germline CDR1 and CDR2 sequences are SGHRS and YFSETQ. V shed 2 bases and J shed 6 bases, with 11 bases lying between them. The CDR3 has 13 amino acids. CDR3 bases: TGCGCCAGCAGCTTTACAGGGCCCGATGGCTACACCTTC. Protein product: CASSFTGPDGYTF. The variable domain in full, with the rest retrieved from reference TRBV5-1 and TRBJ1-2, is KAGVTQTPRYLIKTRGQQVTLSCSPISGHRSVSWYQQTPGQGLQFLFEYFSETQRNKGNFPGRFSGRQFSNSRSEMNVSTLELGDSALYLCASSFTGPDGYTFGSGTRLTVV.

The chain is built from TRBV12-5 and TRBJ2-3; the match to TRBD2 covers 8 bases. The V and J ends lost 0 bases and 4 bases, in that order; junction bases with no gene match: 12. The CDR3 spans 18 residues. Germline CDR1 LGHNT, CDR2 FRNRAP. In DNA, the CDR3 is TGTGCTAGTGGTTTGGTAGCCCCCCTCGGGAGGGCCCCAGATACGCAGTATTTT. Protein product: CASGLVAPLGRAPDTQYF.

This clone appeared once. The chain has TRBV4-1 and TRBJ1-6, with 7 positions matching TRBD1. Trimming at V came to 2 bases and at J to 5 bases, leaving 18 bases not matched to a gene. This CDR3 comprises 20 residues. Germline V gives CDR1 MGHRA, CDR2 YSYEKL. This CDR3 reads CASSQFPLGWRGQDNSPLHF. The CDR3 nucleotides read TGCGCCAGCAGCCAATTTCCCCTCGGCTGGAGGGGGCAGGATAATTCACCCCTCCACTTT.

CDR3 sequence: CASSQVVLGQLLRYGYTF. For the CDR3, the DNA is TGTGCCAGCAGCCAAGTTGTATTGGGACAACTCCTTCGTTATGGCTACACCTTC. This rearrangement joins TRBV3-1 (or the pseudogene TRBV3-2) to TRBJ1-2; weak D call: TRBD1 (6 bases). From germline, CDR1 is LGHDT and CDR2 YNNKEL (reference sequence). V lost 1 base and J 5 bases, leaving 23 bases between the germline ends. The CDR3 has 18 residues.